This T cell receptor beta chain was recorded in a study of PD-L1 blockade in urothelial cancer. Study background: Individuals in the cohort had been given 0 to 3 earlier chemotherapy regimens. Blood analysis was done at 3 weeks (second dose) and 6 weeks after treatment began.

What went into each PCR as a spike was synthetic TCR analog templates. TCRdb's table, derived via immunoSEQ multiplex PCR, lists solely in-frame clones and lacks some. The sample consists of tens of thousands of clones, roughly four fifths of them appearing once. This sample's time point: pretreatment peripheral blood. The CDR3 is 14 amino acids. V trimming: 4 bases; J trimming: 7 bases; junction bases outside the gene matches: 5. The germline gives CDR1 MNHEY, CDR2 SMNVEV (reference sequence). This TCR was recovered from a man in his 60s with urothelial cancer. This chain connects TRBV27 to TRBJ1-5, with 9 positions matching TRBD1. The sample was PBMCs, taken around atezolizumab (anti-PD-L1) treatment. The CDR3 region is CASSSTGGRQPQHF. The CDR3 nucleotides read TGTGCCAGCAGTTCAACAGGGGGCAGACAGCCCCAGCATTTT.